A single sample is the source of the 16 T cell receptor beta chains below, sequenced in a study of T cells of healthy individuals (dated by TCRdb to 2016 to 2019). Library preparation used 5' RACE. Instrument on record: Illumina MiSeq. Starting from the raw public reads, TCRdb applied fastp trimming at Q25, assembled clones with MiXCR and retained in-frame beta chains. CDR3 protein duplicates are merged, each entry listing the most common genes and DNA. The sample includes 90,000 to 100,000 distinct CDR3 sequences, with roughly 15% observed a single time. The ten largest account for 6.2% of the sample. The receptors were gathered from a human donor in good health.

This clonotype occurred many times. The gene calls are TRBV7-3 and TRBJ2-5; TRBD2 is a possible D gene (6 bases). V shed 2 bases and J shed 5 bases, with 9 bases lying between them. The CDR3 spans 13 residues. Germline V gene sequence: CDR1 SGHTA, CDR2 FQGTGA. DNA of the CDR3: TGTGCCAGCAGCTTAGTAGGAGGGGAGACCCAGTACTTC. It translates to CASSLVGGETQYF.

The CDR3 DNA reads TGTGCCAGCAGCTCCGGACAGGGCATCCCCCAAGAGACCCAGTACTTC. It specifies CASSSGQGIPQETQYF. The rearrangement uses TRBV7-9 and TRBJ2-5; TRBD1 matches at 8 bases. The germline V gene has CDR1 SEHNR and CDR2 FQNEAQ (reference sequence). This CDR3 is 16 amino acids long. With V trimmed by 4 bases and J by 1 base, 8 bases remained unmatched. The variable domain in full, completed from reference TRBV7-9 and TRBJ2-5, reads DTGVSQNPRHKITKRGQNVTFRCDPISEHNRLYWYRQTLGQGPEFLTYFQNEAQLEKSRLLSDRFSAERPKGSFSTLEIQRTEQGDSAMYLCASSSGQGIPQETQYFGPGTRLLVL.

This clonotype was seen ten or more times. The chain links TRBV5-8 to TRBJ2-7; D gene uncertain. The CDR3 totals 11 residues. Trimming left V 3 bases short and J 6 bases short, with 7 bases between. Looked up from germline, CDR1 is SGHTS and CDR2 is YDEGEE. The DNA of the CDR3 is TGTGCCAGCAGCTCTACGTCCGAGCAGTACTTC. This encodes CASSSTSEQYF. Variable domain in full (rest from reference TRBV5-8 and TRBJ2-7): EAGVTQSPTHLIKTRGQQATLRCSPISGHTSVYWYQQALGLGLQFLLWYDEGEERNRGNFPPRFSGRQFPNYSSELNVNALELEDSALYLCASSSTSEQYFGPGTRLTVT.

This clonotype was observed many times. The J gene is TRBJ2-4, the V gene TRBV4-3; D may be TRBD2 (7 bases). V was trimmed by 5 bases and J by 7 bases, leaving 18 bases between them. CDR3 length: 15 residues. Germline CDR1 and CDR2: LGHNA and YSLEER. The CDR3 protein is CASSYSLGGANIQYF. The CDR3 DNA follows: TGCGCCAGCAGCTACTCCCTTGGGGGGGCGAACATTCAGTACTTC.

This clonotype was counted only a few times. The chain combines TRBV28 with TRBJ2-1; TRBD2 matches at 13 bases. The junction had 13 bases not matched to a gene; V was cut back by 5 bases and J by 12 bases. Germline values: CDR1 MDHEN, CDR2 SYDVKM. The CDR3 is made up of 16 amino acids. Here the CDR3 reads CASSPLLAGGSVWQFF. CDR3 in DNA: TGTGCCAGCAGTCCTCTACTAGCGGGAGGGTCAGTATGGCAGTTCTTC.

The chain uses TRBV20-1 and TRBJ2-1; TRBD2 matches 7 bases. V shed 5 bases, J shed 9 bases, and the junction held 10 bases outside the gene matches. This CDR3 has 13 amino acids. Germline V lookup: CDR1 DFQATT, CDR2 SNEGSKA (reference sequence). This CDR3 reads CSAPRGGVGEQFF. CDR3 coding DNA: TGCAGTGCTCCTCGTGGGGGGGTCGGTGAGCAGTTCTTC.

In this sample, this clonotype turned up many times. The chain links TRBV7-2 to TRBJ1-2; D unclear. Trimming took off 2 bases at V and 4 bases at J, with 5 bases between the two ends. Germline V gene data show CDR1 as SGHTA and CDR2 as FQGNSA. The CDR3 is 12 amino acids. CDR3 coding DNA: TGTGCCAGCAGCTTAATATCCTATGGCTACACCTTC. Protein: CASSLISYGYTF.

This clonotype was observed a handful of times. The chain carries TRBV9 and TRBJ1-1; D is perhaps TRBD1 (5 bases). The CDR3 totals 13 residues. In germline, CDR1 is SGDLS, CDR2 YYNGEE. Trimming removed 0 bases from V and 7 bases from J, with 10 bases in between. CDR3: CASSVASGGEAFF. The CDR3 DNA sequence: TGTGCCAGCAGCGTAGCTTCGGGGGGTGAAGCTTTCTTT.

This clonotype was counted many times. CDR3 in amino acids: CASSLVQTQYF. For the CDR3, the DNA is TGTGCCAGCAGCTTAGTTCAGACCCAGTACTTC. This chain connects TRBV7-2 to TRBJ2-5; D not resolved. Germline lookup yields CDR1 SGHTA and CDR2 FQGNSA. V was cut by 1 base and J by 6 bases, with 3 bases left in between. The length of the CDR3 is 11 residues.

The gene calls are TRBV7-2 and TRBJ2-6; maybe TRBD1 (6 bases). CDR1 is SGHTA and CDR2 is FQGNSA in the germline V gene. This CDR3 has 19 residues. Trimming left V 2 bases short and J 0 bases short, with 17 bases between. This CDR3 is CASSLLGRGGPSGANVLTF. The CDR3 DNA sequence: TGTGCCAGCAGCTTATTGGGCAGGGGCGGACCCTCTGGGGCCAACGTCCTGACTTTC.

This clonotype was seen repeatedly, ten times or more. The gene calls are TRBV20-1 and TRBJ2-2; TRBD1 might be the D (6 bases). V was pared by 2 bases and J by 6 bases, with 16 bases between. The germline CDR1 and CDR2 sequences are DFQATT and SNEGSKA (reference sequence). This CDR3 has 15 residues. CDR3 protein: CSARIPQGSAGELFF. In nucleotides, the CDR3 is TGCAGTGCTAGAATTCCCCAGGGGTCCGCCGGGGAGCTGTTTTTT.

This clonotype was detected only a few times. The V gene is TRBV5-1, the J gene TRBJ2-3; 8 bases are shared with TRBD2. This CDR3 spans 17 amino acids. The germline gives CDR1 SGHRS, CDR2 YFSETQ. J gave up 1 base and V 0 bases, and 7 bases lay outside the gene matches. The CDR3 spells CASSLAKGSGGTDTQYF. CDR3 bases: TGCGCCAGCAGCTTGGCCAAAGGTAGCGGGGGCACAGATACGCAGTATTTT.

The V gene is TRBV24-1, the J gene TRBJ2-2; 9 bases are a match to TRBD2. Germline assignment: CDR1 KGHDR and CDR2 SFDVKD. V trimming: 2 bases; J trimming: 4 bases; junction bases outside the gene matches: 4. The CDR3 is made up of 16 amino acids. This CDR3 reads CATSDWTSDPTGELFF. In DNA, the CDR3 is TGTGCCACCAGTGATTGGACTAGCGACCCCACCGGGGAGCTGTTTTTT.

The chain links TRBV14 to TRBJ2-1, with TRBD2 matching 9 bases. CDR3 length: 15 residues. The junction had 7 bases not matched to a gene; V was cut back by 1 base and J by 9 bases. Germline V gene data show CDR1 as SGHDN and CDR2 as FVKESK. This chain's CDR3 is CASSQVGSGSVEQFF. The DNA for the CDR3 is TGTGCCAGCAGCCAAGTGGGTAGCGGGAGTGTTGAGCAGTTCTTC.

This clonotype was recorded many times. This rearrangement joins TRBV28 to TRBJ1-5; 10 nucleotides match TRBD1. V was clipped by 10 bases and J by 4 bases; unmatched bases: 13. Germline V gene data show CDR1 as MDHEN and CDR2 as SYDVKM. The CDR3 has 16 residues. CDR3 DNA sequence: TGTGCCACGGAGGATCTCGGACAGGGGGAAAATCAGCCCCAGCATTTT. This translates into CATEDLGQGENQPQHF.

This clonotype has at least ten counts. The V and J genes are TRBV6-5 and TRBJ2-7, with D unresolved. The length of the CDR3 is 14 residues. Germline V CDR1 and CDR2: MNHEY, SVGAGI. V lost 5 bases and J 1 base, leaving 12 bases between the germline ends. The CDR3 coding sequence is TGTGCCAGCAGTGCCACTTACTCTTCCTACGAGCAGTACTTC. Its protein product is CASSATYSSYEQYF.